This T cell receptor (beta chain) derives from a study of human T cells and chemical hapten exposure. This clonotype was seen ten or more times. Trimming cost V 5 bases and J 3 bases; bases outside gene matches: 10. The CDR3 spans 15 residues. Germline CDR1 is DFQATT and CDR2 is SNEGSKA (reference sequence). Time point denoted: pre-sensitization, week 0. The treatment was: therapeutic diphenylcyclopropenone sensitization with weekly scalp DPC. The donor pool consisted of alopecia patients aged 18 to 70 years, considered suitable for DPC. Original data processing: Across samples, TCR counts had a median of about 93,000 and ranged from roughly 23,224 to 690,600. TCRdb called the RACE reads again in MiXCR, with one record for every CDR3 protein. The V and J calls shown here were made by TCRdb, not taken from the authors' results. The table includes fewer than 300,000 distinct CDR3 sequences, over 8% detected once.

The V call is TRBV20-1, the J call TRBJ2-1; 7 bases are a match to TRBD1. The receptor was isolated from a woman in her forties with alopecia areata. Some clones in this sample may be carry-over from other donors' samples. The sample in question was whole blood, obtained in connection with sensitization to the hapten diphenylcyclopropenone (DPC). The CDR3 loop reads CSARRQGSNYNEQFF. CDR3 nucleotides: TGCAGTGCTCGCCGACAGGGCAGCAACTACAATGAGCAGTTCTTC.